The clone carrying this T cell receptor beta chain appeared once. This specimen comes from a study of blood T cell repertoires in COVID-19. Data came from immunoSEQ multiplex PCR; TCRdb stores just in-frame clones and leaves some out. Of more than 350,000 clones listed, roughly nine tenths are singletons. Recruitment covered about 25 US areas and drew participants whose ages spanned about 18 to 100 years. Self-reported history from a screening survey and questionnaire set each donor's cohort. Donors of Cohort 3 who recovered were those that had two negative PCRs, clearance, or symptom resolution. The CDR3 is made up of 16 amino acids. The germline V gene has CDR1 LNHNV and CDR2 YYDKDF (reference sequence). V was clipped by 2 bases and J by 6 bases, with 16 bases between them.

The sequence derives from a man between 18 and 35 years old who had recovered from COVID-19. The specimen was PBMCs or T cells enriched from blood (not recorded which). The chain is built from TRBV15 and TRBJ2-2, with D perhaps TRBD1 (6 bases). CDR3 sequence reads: CATSRSKATGSGELFF. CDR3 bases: TGTGCCACCAGCAGATCCAAAGCAACAGGGTCCGGGGAGCTGTTTTTT.